The 10 T cell receptor beta chains below come from one sample, sequenced in a study of blood T cell repertoires in COVID-19. Method: immunoSEQ multiplex PCR; TCRdb's copy keeps in-frame clones and lacks some. Of roughly 220,000 clones detected, 80% to 85% appear once; the ten largest clones hold roughly 6.2%. The sequenced sample was PBMCs or T cells enriched from blood (not recorded which). The receptors stem from a woman in her thirties or forties who had recovered from COVID-19.

The chain links TRBV19 to TRBJ2-1; TRBD2 aligns across 13 bases. The length of the CDR3 is 17 residues. Germline V gives CDR1 LNHDA, CDR2 SQIVND (reference sequence). The J segment lost 2 bases and the V segment lost 5 bases, leaving 6 bases of the junction unmatched. The CDR3 loop is CASSWTSGSSPYNEQFF. In DNA, the CDR3 is TGTGCCAGTAGTTGGACTAGCGGGAGCTCCCCCTACAATGAGCAGTTCTTC.

This clone was seen more than once but under ten times. The chain uses TRBV6-5 and TRBJ2-1; the D gene is possibly TRBD2 (6 bases). The length of the CDR3 is 11 residues. The germline V and J ends were trimmed by 7 bases and 6 bases, with 7 bases remaining between them. Germline V gene lookup returns CDR1 MNHEY and CDR2 SVGAGI. The CDR3 region has the DNA TGTGCCAGCATGGAGGGCAATGAGCAGTTCTTC. This translates into CASMEGNEQFF.

The gene calls are TRBV30 and TRBJ1-5; 8 bases match TRBD1. Looked up from germline, CDR1 is GTSNPN and CDR2 is SVGIG (reference sequence). Trimming took 1 base from V and 7 from J; bases not matched to a gene: 12. The CDR3 is 16 residues long. The CDR3 DNA sequence: TGTGCCTGGAGTGGCCCCAGGACAGGGACTGCCCAGCCCCAGCATTTT. This gives the protein CAWSGPRTGTAQPQHF.

V usage is TRBV3-1 (or the pseudogene TRBV3-2) and J usage is TRBJ1-1; maybe TRBD1 (5 bases). V was shortened by 8 bases and J by 6 bases, with 13 bases between the two germline ends. CDR1 is LGHDT and CDR2 is YNNKEL in the germline V gene (reference sequence). The CDR3 totals 12 residues. The CDR3 sequence: CASQSRDSEAFF. The CDR3 DNA follows: TGTGCCAGCCAATCCAGGGACTCTGAAGCTTTCTTT.

The CDR3 sequence: CASSPITSGQETQYF. CDR3 DNA sequence: TGTGCCAGCAGCCCAATTACTAGCGGCCAAGAGACCCAGTACTTC. The rearrangement links TRBV3-1 (or the pseudogene TRBV3-2) to TRBJ2-5, with 8 nucleotides matching TRBD2. The junction had 5 bases not matched to a gene; V was cut back by 4 bases and J by 1 base. The CDR3 runs to 15 residues. The germline CDR1 and CDR2 sequences are LGHDT and YNNKEL (reference sequence).

This chain connects TRBV30 to TRBJ1-2; D gene unclear. The CDR3 totals 16 residues. V lost 2 bases to trimming and J lost 0 bases, with 16 bases between them. Germline assignment: CDR1 GTSNPN and CDR2 SVGIG (reference sequence). The CDR3 coding sequence is TGTGCCTGGAGTCCTCCCCCTATCTCGACTAACTATGGCTACACCTTC. Translating gives CAWSPPPISTNYGYTF.

The genes are TRBV18 and TRBJ2-3, with a tentative D call TRBD1 (5 bases). CDR1 and CDR2 from the germline V gene are KGHSH and LQKENI. This CDR3 comprises 15 residues. The V end was cut by 2 bases, the J end by 2 bases, with 11 bases between. The CDR3 nucleotides read TGTGCCAGCTCACCAGCCCAGGGCCTCACAGATACGCAGTATTTT. This sequence encodes CASSPAQGLTDTQYF.

The chain is built from TRBV5-4 and TRBJ1-1, with D possibly being TRBD1 (6 bases). There are 13 residues in the CDR3. The germline CDR1 and CDR2 sequences are SGHNT and YYREEE (reference sequence). V was clipped by 2 bases and J by 3 bases, with 8 bases between them. CDR3: CASSLRQDTEAFF. The DNA for the CDR3 is TGTGCCAGCAGCTTAAGACAGGACACTGAAGCTTTCTTT.

The rearrangement links TRBV12-5 to TRBJ2-5, with D possibly being TRBD2 (5 bases). The V and J ends lost 0 bases and 1 base respectively, with 15 bases between them. CDR1 LGHNT and CDR2 FRNRAP come from the germline V gene. The CDR3 is 17 residues long. The CDR3 coding sequence is TGTGCTAGTGGTTTGGTACTTGGTACCGGGATCCAAGAGACCCAGTACTTC. Its translation is CASGLVLGTGIQETQYF.

V usage is TRBV3-1 (or the pseudogene TRBV3-2) and J usage is TRBJ1-6; D not certain. CDR3 length: 15 residues. Per germline, CDR1 LGHDT and CDR2 YNNKEL (reference sequence). V lost 2 bases and J 5 bases, leaving 10 bases between the germline ends. This CDR3 reads CASSQRGPDNSPLHF. The CDR3, as DNA: TGTGCCAGCAGCCAACGTGGGCCAGATAATTCACCCCTCCACTTT.